The clone carrying this TCR beta chain was seen repeatedly, ten times or more. Arm-PCR of CDR3 regions and iRepertoire HTBI primers were used to build TCR beta libraries. The authors' processing: Sample data revealed roughly 62 TRBV and some 14 TRBJ segments. In TCRdb, the multiplex PCR reads were re-called with MiXCR into one record per CDR3 protein. TCRdb's processing, not the authors' own work, is the source of the V and J calls. The repertoire has roughly 380,000 distinct CDR3 sequences, 15% of them found once; the top ten carry roughly 20%. The data are from a study of regulatory T cells in long-lasting Graves disease. Study in general: Duration of antithyroid drug therapy among newly diagnosed Graves' patients was under 3 months.

Germline lookup yields CDR1 MNHEY and CDR2 SMNVEV (reference sequence). Trimming at V came to 6 bases and at J to 7 bases, leaving 10 bases not matched to a gene. The CDR3 is 14 residues long. The time point was: newly diagnosed GD, antithyroid drugs for less than 3 months. The TCR library was made from RNA extracted from PBMCs. Sequenced here: peripheral blood mononuclear cells (PBMCs), sampled at new diagnosis, from a patient treated with antithyroid drugs. The rearrangement joins TRBV27 to TRBJ2-7, with TRBD1 identical over 9 bases. This clonotype was sampled from a female donor with Graves disease. DNA for the CDR3: TGTGCCAGCAGCACACGACAGGGGGGGAGAGAGCAGTACTTC. Its protein product is CASSTRQGGREQYF.